These 6 T cell receptor beta chains came from one sample sequenced in a study of T-cell memory formation after mild COVID-19. TCRdb reprocessed the 5' RACE reads via MiXCR and lists one record per CDR3 protein. The table includes about 440,000 distinct CDR3 sequences, about 19% detected once. The sequenced sample consisted of PBMCs or a T cell subset sorted from them (not recorded which). These receptors were taken from an adult woman who had mild COVID-19 (a few samples of this study predate the infection). Cell type and time point are not known.

This clonotype was seen more than once but under ten times. The rearrangement links TRBV27 to TRBJ2-7; 10 bases line up with TRBD1. Germline CDR1 is MNHEY and CDR2 is SMNVEV (reference sequence). The CDR3 runs to 13 residues. V gave up 6 bases and J gave up 3 bases; unmatched junction bases: 2. CDR3: CASRGQGNYEQYF. In DNA, the CDR3 is TGTGCCAGCAGGGGACAGGGGAACTACGAGCAGTACTTC.

The rearrangement joins TRBV7-9 to TRBJ1-4; D is ambiguous. The germline V gene encodes CDR1 SEHNR and CDR2 FQNEAQ (reference sequence). Trimming cost V 5 bases and J 10 bases, with 17 bases left between them. The CDR3 spans 14 residues. The CDR3 loop reads CASSPIPLTGKLFF. Here the CDR3 DNA reads TGTGCCAGCAGCCCGATACCCTTGACGGGAAAACTGTTTTTT.

This clonotype has a handful of counts. The rearrangement uses TRBV20-1 and TRBJ1-2; D is ambiguous. Looked up from germline, CDR1 is DFQATT and CDR2 is SNEGSKA (reference sequence). Between the trimmed V and J ends, which lost 5 bases and 5 bases, there was a span of 27 bases. The CDR3 loop spans 17 amino acids. DNA for the CDR3: TGCAGTGCTCGAGGAACGAAGTTGACCTGGGTTCGATATGGCTACACCTTC. Encoded protein: CSARGTKLTWVRYGYTF.

A few counts support this clonotype. The chain links TRBV6-5 to TRBJ1-2; TRBD1 aligns across 7 bases. Losses at the gene ends were 2 bases for V and 4 bases for J; bases not matched to a gene: 7. The CDR3 runs 15 residues. CDR1 is MNHEY and CDR2 is SVGAGI in the germline V gene. In DNA, the CDR3 is TGTGCCAGCAGTTACGGCGGCAGGGGGTCCTATGGCTACACCTTC. Its translation is CASSYGGRGSYGYTF.

The chain recombines TRBV7-9 with TRBJ2-3; TRBD2 is a possible D gene (6 bases). The CDR3 sequence is 15 residues long. Per the germline V gene, CDR1 is SEHNR and CDR2 is FQNEAQ (reference sequence). V gave up 1 base and J gave up 2 bases, with 10 bases separating them. The CDR3 spells CASSLVERVTDTQYF. For the CDR3, the DNA is TGTGCCAGCAGCTTAGTGGAGCGGGTCACAGATACGCAGTATTTT.

This clonotype was seen many times. This chain links TRBV4-3 with TRBJ2-6, with D unresolved. The CDR3 totals 18 residues. The V end lost 4 bases, the J end lost 4 bases, and 20 bases lay between the germline ends. Germline assignment: CDR1 LGHNA and CDR2 YSLEER. Written as DNA, the CDR3 is TGCGCCAGCAGCCCATCCTTCTCTCGGCTCGGGGGGGCCAACGTCCTGACTTTC. Translated, it gives CASSPSFSRLGGANVLTF.